This is a list of T cell receptor beta chains from one sample in a study of blood T cell repertoires in COVID-19. TCRdb keeps only in-frame clones here, not all; method: immunoSEQ multiplex PCR. The sample shows 330,000 or so clones, around nine tenths of them seen only once. Sequenced material: PBMCs or T cells enriched from blood (not recorded which). The source of these receptors is a man in his thirties or forties who had recovered from COVID-19. Both conserved end residues are part of each CDR3. The D gene is left open where the match is weak. For some rows the clone size is stated as once, few or many, or as a class when expanded; others skip it.

>TRBJ2-2|.|.|TRBV7-9|16
CASSLTGPWNTGELFF
TGTGCCAGCAGCTTGACAGGTCCCTGGAACACCGGGGAGCTGTTTTTT
>TRBJ2-2|TRBD2|once|TRBV7-2|14
CASSFLTSSGELFF
TGTGCCAGCAGCTTCTTGACTAGCAGCGGGGAGCTGTTTTTT
>TRBJ2-1|.|.|TRBV7-2|13
CASSSQVFDEQFF
TGTGCCAGCAGCTCACAGGTTTTCGATGAGCAGTTCTTC
>TRBJ2-3|.|.|TRBV10-1|16
CASSESKQLRLDTQYF
TGCGCCAGCAGTGAGTCGAAACAGCTTCGGCTAGATACGCAGTATTTT
>TRBJ2-3|TRBD2|.|TRBV11-2|16
CASRLAGGRDTDTQYF
TGTGCCAGCAGACTAGCGGGGGGGCGTGACACAGATACGCAGTATTTT
>TRBJ1-6|TRBD1|.|TRBV7-9|15
CASSHGTGSNSPLHF
TGTGCCAGCAGCCACGGGACAGGGAGTAATTCACCCCTCCACTTT
>TRBJ2-4|.|.|TRBV27|17
CASRRGQGTRLANIQYF
TGTGCCAGCAGGCGAGGACAGGGGACTAGATTGGCGAACATTCAGTACTTC
>TRBJ2-2|.|.|TRBV11-2|17
CASSFGRGFANTGELFF
TGTGCCAGCAGCTTTGGGCGGGGATTCGCGAACACCGGGGAGCTGTTTTTT
>TRBJ2-5|TRBD2|.|TRBV3-1/TRBV3-2|16
CASSQEGRAPQETQYF
TGTGCCAGCAGCCAAGAAGGGAGGGCGCCTCAAGAGACCCAGTACTTC
>TRBJ2-3|.|once|TRBV9|16
CASSVQGNLHTDTQYF
TGTGCCAGCAGCGTTCAGGGGAACCTCCACACAGATACGCAGTATTTT
>TRBJ2-5|TRBD2|.|TRBV28|15
CASSPSGGDQETQYF
TGTGCCAGCAGTCCTAGCGGGGGGGATCAAGAGACCCAGTACTTC
>TRBJ2-5|TRBD2|.|TRBV5-6|15
CASSLGASGVETQYF
TGTGCCAGCAGCTTGGGTGCTAGCGGGGTAGAGACCCAGTACTTC
>TRBJ2-7|TRBD1|.|TRBV18|14
CASSPLDRPHEQYF
TGTGCCAGCTCACCCCTGGACAGGCCCCACGAGCAGTACTTC
>TRBJ2-1|TRBD2|.|TRBV7-9|16
CASSPLAGSSYNEQFF
TGTGCCAGCAGCCCCCTAGCGGGGAGCTCCTACAATGAGCAGTTCTTC
>TRBJ2-3|.|.|TRBV7-8|16
CASSLAGAALRDTQYF
TGTGCCAGCAGCTTAGCGGGGGCGGCCCTGAGGGATACGCAGTATTTT
>TRBJ1-5|.|.|TRBV6-5|14
CASRATGLNQPQHF
TGTGCCAGCAGAGCCACAGGGCTCAATCAGCCCCAGCATTTT
>TRBJ1-1|TRBD1|.|TRBV2|13
CASSGQGNTEAFF
TGTGCCAGCAGTGGACAGGGGAACACTGAAGCTTTCTTT
>TRBJ2-7|TRBD1|.|TRBV5-1|13
CASGTVNPYEQYF
TGCGCCAGCGGGACAGTGAATCCCTACGAGCAGTACTTC
>TRBJ1-6|.|.|TRBV5-5|14
CASSFSEGNSPLHF
TGTGCCAGCAGCTTCTCGGAGGGCAATTCACCCCTCCACTTT
>TRBJ2-7|.|.|TRBV10-1|13
CASSESQGLEQYF
TGCGCCAGCAGTGAGTCGCAGGGGCTCGAGCAGTACTTC
>TRBJ2-3|TRBD2|once|TRBV7-9|16
CASSHQGTSGGRGPYF
TGTGCCAGCAGCCATCAGGGGACTAGCGGGGGCCGAGGACCGTATTTT
>TRBJ1-4|TRBD1|.|TRBV6-5|16
CASSYSTGETNEKLFF
TGTGCCAGCAGTTACTCGACAGGGGAAACTAATGAAAAACTGTTTTTT
>TRBJ1-6|.|.|TRBV10-3|15
CAISEGQPYNSPLHF
TGTGCCATCAGTGAGGGACAGCCGTATAATTCACCCCTCCACTTT
>TRBJ1-2|TRBD1|.|TRBV10-3|14
CASSPGTELYGYTF
TGTGCCAGTAGCCCCGGGACAGAACTCTATGGCTACACCTTC
>TRBJ1-6|.|few|TRBV10-1|14
CASSERQRNSPLHF
TGCGCCAGCAGTGAGCGACAGCGCAATTCACCCCTCCACTTT
>TRBJ2-2|.|.|TRBV5-4|14
CASSLSSHTGELFF
TGTGCCAGCAGCTTGTCTAGCCACACCGGGGAGCTGTTTTTT